Below are 26 T cell receptor beta chains sequenced from a single sample in a study of blood T cells in healthy people across ages. Primed by a sample-barcoded 5' primer and a J-beta primer mix, a second PCR proceeded for about 6 to 12 cycles. TCRdb re-analysed the 5' RACE reads in MiXCR, keeping a single row per CDR3 protein. The sample comprises around 1,600,000 distinct CDR3 sequences, roughly two fifths of which are singletons, and about 4% rests with the top ten. Input material: blood. The receptors shown here come from a young woman in good health.

The gene calls are TRBV6-8 and TRBJ1-2; a weak D match, TRBD1 (6 bases). CDR1 and CDR2 (germline): MNHGY, SAAAGT. This CDR3 comprises 17 residues. V was pared by 7 bases and J by 4 bases, with 25 bases between. CDR3 sequence (DNA): TGTGCCAGCACTTTGGGTAGGGGGGGCCGCCTCTTCTATGGCTACACCTTC. It yields the protein CASTLGRGGRLFYGYTF.

This clonotype was picked up a small number of times. This rearrangement joins TRBV20-1 to TRBJ2-3; D unresolved. The V gene's germline CDR1 is DFQATT and CDR2 SNEGSKA (reference sequence). Between the trimmed V and J ends, which lost 6 bases and 3 bases, there was a span of 10 bases. The CDR3 contains 12 residues. CDR3 residues: CSAGRPTDTQYF. The CDR3 DNA follows: TGCAGTGCCGGCAGGCCGACAGATACGCAGTATTTT.

The table lists this clonotype with a count of one. The chain links TRBV5-1 to TRBJ1-4; 7 nucleotides match TRBD1. In germline, CDR1 is SGHRS, CDR2 YFSETQ. Trimming cost V 2 bases and J 4 bases; bases outside gene matches: 5. CDR3 length: 15 amino acids. The CDR3, as DNA: TGCGCCAGCAGCTTAGGGACAGCCTTTAATGAAAAACTGTTTTTT. It is translated as CASSLGTAFNEKLFF. Drawing the rest from reference TRBV5-1 and TRBJ1-4, the complete variable domain is KAGVTQTPRYLIKTRGQQVTLSCSPISGHRSVSWYQQTPGQGLQFLFEYFSETQRNKGNFPGRFSGRQFSNSRSEMNVSTLELGDSALYLCASSLGTAFNEKLFFGSGTQLSVL.

The sample holds a few counts of this clonotype. The chain employs TRBV29-1 and TRBJ2-5, with 8 bases lining up with TRBD2. The DNA end favors TRBJ2-7, so the J call may be wrong. From germline, CDR1 is SQVTM and CDR2 ANQGSEA. The CDR3 spans 13 residues. The CDR3 DNA reads TGCAGCGTTGAAGCACCTAGCGGGCGCGAGCAGTACTTC. Translation: CSVEAPSGREQYF.

In its sample, this clonotype was seen a few times. CDR3 sequence: CASSSRGVQETQYF. Written as DNA, the CDR3 is TGCGCCAGCAGCTCCAGAGGGGTCCAAGAGACCCAGTACTTC. The chain couples TRBV5-1 to TRBJ2-5; D is perhaps TRBD1 or TRBD2 (5 bases each). Germline V gene data show CDR1 as SGHRS and CDR2 as YFSETQ. Trimming stripped 3 bases from V and 1 base from J, with 10 bases between. The length of the CDR3 is 14 residues.

This clonotype was seen just once. This chain uses TRBV10-3 with TRBJ1-1, with 7 bases that match TRBD1. This CDR3 is 14 amino acids long. The V gene end was trimmed by 8 bases and the J gene end by 2 bases; junction bases not matched to a gene: 8. Germline V gene data show CDR1 as ENHRY and CDR2 as SYGVKD. The CDR3 loop reads CAISGTAANTEAFF. In DNA form, the CDR3 reads TGTGCCATCTCCGGGACAGCAGCTAACACTGAAGCTTTCTTT.

The genes are TRBV20-1 and TRBJ2-3, with D possibly being TRBD1 or TRBD2 (5 bases each). The CDR3 covers 14 residues. With 6 bases removed from V and 0 bases from J, the gap between germline ends came to 13 bases. Germline V gene lookup returns CDR1 DFQATT and CDR2 SNEGSKA (reference sequence). Here the CDR3 reads CSARTGLSTDTQYF. CDR3 in DNA: TGCAGTGCGAGAACAGGACTTAGCACAGATACGCAGTATTTT.

The chain uses TRBV29-1 and TRBJ1-5; D is unresolved. The CDR3 extends over 13 amino acids. Trimming took 4 bases from V and 4 from J, leaving 11 bases between them. Germline assignment: CDR1 SQVTM and CDR2 ANQGSEA. The DNA of the CDR3 is TGCAGCGTTGGGAGGGTCTGGAATCAGCCCCAGCATTTT. Translation: CSVGRVWNQPQHF.

The chain couples TRBV6-2 or TRBV6-3 to TRBJ1-5; TRBD1 might be the D (5 bases). With 10 bases removed from V and 7 bases from J, the gap between germline ends came to 29 bases. The CDR3 totals 17 residues. Germline CDR1 and CDR2: MNHEY and SVGEGT. This chain's CDR3 is CATHSSLLGVGMQPQHF. Here the CDR3 DNA reads TGTGCCACTCACTCATCTCTTTTGGGGGTTGGCATGCAGCCCCAGCATTTT.

This clonotype was observed many times. The chain recombines TRBV20-1 with TRBJ1-5, with TRBD1 matching over 7 bases. Per the germline V gene, CDR1 is DFQATT and CDR2 is SNEGSKA (reference sequence). The V and J ends lost 3 bases and 13 bases, in that order; junction bases with no gene match: 21. The CDR3 spans 16 residues. This chain's CDR3 is CSARTTYGTDIISQHF. DNA of the CDR3: TGCAGTGCTAGGACTACATACGGGACAGACATTATATCGCAGCATTTT.

This clonotype showed up just a few times. V and J are TRBV6-5 and TRBJ1-1; no definite D call. CDR1 MNHEY and CDR2 SVGAGI come from the germline V gene. The CDR3 loop spans 14 amino acids. V lost 6 bases, J lost 6 bases, and 17 bases lay in between. The CDR3 bases are TGTGCCAGCAGCCAATCCTGGGCAGTCCCTGAAGCTTTCTTT. Protein product: CASSQSWAVPEAFF.

This rearrangement joins TRBV27 to TRBJ2-1; D is unclear. The CDR3 is 16 amino acids. Per germline, CDR1 MNHEY and CDR2 SMNVEV (reference sequence). The V end lost 1 base, the J end lost 2 bases, and 12 bases lay between the germline ends. For the CDR3, the DNA is TGTGCCAGCAGTTTATTGGGGTCTGAAACCTACAATGAGCAGTTCTTC. It encodes CASSLLGSETYNEQFF.

This chain connects TRBV4-2 to TRBJ2-1; TRBD2 agrees at 7 bases. Looked up from germline, CDR1 is LGHNA and CDR2 is YNFKEQ. The ends lost 0 bases at V and 10 bases at J; junction bases unmatched: 12. The CDR3 has 16 residues. The CDR3 loop is CASSQDHRTSYREQFF. In nucleotides, the CDR3 is TGTGCCAGCAGCCAAGATCACCGGACTAGTTATCGGGAGCAGTTCTTC.

The gene calls are TRBV20-1 and TRBJ1-1, with D possibly being TRBD1 (6 bases). V dropped 0 bases and J dropped 1 base, with 18 bases sitting between them. The CDR3 has 17 amino acids. In germline, CDR1 is DFQATT, CDR2 SNEGSKA (reference sequence). CDR3 DNA sequence: TGCAGTGCTAGAGAGGGGAAAGGGGGTGGGAAGAACACTGAAGCTTTCTTT. Residues: CSAREGKGGGKNTEAFF.

This clonotype was found a few times. The chain couples TRBV5-1 to TRBJ1-4; D possibly corresponds to TRBD1 (5 bases). V lost 2 bases and J lost 7, with 12 bases in between. This CDR3 has 14 amino acids. The germline V gene has CDR1 SGHRS and CDR2 YFSETQ. CDR3: CASSFRASGEKLFF. The CDR3, as DNA: TGCGCCAGCAGCTTCAGGGCTTCGGGTGAAAAACTGTTTTTT. Full variable domain (outside the CDR3, taken from reference TRBV5-1 and TRBJ1-4): KAGVTQTPRYLIKTRGQQVTLSCSPISGHRSVSWYQQTPGQGLQFLFEYFSETQRNKGNFPGRFSGRQFSNSRSEMNVSTLELGDSALYLCASSFRASGEKLFFGSGTQLSVL.

The chain links TRBV7-2 to TRBJ2-3; D is unclear. Per the germline V gene, CDR1 is SGHTA and CDR2 is FQGNSA. The V end lost 1 base, the J end lost 1 base, and 9 bases lay between the germline ends. This CDR3 spans 15 amino acids. CDR3 region: CASSLDRVRTDTQYF. CDR3 DNA: TGTGCCAGCAGCTTAGACCGGGTCCGCACAGATACGCAGTATTTT.

The gene calls are TRBV25-1 and TRBJ2-5; perhaps TRBD1 as D (5 bases). The germline V gene encodes CDR1 MGHDK and CDR2 SYGVNS. V lost 1 base and J lost 5, with 17 bases in between. The CDR3 contains 16 residues. This chain's CDR3 is CASSESQGYPLETQYF. The CDR3 DNA reads TGTGCCAGCAGTGAATCGCAGGGTTACCCTCTGGAGACCCAGTACTTC.

The gene calls are TRBV11-2 and TRBJ2-3; TRBD1 matches at 9 bases. This CDR3 region has 13 residues. Trimming took 7 bases from V and 5 from J; bases not matched to a gene: 4. Germline V CDR1 and CDR2: SGHAT, FQNNGV. The CDR3 is CASNRGLGDTQYF. The CDR3 DNA is TGTGCCAGCAACAGGGGGCTAGGAGATACGCAGTATTTT.

Comments on this clonotype: A much larger clone sits a single nucleotide away, making a read error possible. The CDR3 nucleotides are TGTGCCAGCAGTTTCGGGTCAGCCCAAGAGACCCAGTACTTC. This gives the protein CASSFGSAQETQYF. This sequence joins TRBV27 and TRBJ2-5; D call uncertain. The CDR3 runs to 14 residues. Between the trimmed V and J ends, which lost 3 bases and 1 base, there was a span of 9 bases. Germline V CDR1 and CDR2: MNHEY, SMNVEV (reference sequence).

The chain links TRBV10-3 to TRBJ2-7; TRBD1 matches at 12 bases. J was trimmed by 4 bases and V by 10 bases; bases with no gene match: 11. CDR3 size: 15 residues. The germline V gene has CDR1 ENHRY and CDR2 SYGVKD. The CDR3 spells CASMVAGQGAYEQYF. CDR3 DNA sequence: TGTGCCAGCATGGTGGCGGGACAGGGGGCTTACGAGCAGTACTTC.

This clonotype was detected only a few times. The V and J genes are TRBV20-1 and TRBJ1-1; a possible D gene is TRBD1 (6 bases). The CDR3 covers 13 residues. CDR1 is DFQATT and CDR2 is SNEGSKA in the germline V gene (reference sequence). The ends were cut back, 4 bases at V and 4 bases at J, with 13 bases in the middle. This CDR3 is CSATDRLGTEAFF. CDR3 nucleotides: TGCAGTGCTACCGACAGGTTGGGCACTGAAGCTTTCTTT.

This clonotype was seen only a few times. The junction shows a germline mismatch at one end, possibly a read error. J is TRBJ1-1 and V is TRBV9; D gene uncertain. CDR3 length: 14 amino acids. The germline CDR1 and CDR2 sequences are SGDLS and YYNGEE. CDR3 in DNA: TGTGCCAGCAGCGTAGAACAGTTGAACACTGAGGCTTTCTTT. Amino acids: CASSVEQLNTEAFF.

The CDR3 sequence: CSVDSQDHEGEQYF. CDR3 coding DNA: TGCAGCGTTGACAGCCAGGACCACGAAGGGGAGCAGTACTTC. The chain recombines TRBV29-1 with TRBJ2-7; D not certain. CDR3 length equals 14 residues. V lost 3 bases and J lost 7, with 19 bases in between. Per germline, CDR1 SQVTM and CDR2 ANQGSEA.

This chain uses TRBV4-1 with TRBJ1-2, with TRBD1 as a possible D gene (6 bases). V lost 1 base and J lost 4, with 19 bases in between. From germline, CDR1 is MGHRA and CDR2 YSYEKL. The CDR3 is 17 residues long. In DNA form, the CDR3 reads TGCGCCAGCAGCCAAGCGTCCTTTGCGACAGGAAGCTATGGCTACACCTTC. Its protein product is CASSQASFATGSYGYTF.

V is TRBV12-3 or TRBV12-4 and J is TRBJ2-1, with TRBD2 as a possible D gene (6 bases). CDR3 length: 15 amino acids. V lost 0 bases and J lost 8, with 14 bases in between. The CDR3 reads CASSLAGLARDEQFF. As DNA, the CDR3 is TGTGCCAGCAGTTTAGCGGGGCTAGCGCGGGATGAGCAGTTCTTC.

The V and J genes are TRBV12-5 and TRBJ1-1, with D possibly TRBD1 on 5 matching bases. V was trimmed by 0 bases and J by 0 bases, leaving 14 bases between them. This CDR3 comprises 17 residues. Germline V lookup: CDR1 LGHNT, CDR2 FRNRAP. The CDR3, as DNA: TGTGCTAGTGGTTTGGTACTGTCAGGGAGCATGAACACTGAAGCTTTCTTT. Residues: CASGLVLSGSMNTEAFF.